Shown below are 21 T cell receptor beta chains from a single sample sequenced in a study of blood T cells in healthy people across ages. PCR was performed a second time for about 6 to 12 cycles using a sample-barcoded 5' primer and a J-beta primer mix. TCRdb re-called the 5' RACE reads through MiXCR, storing one row per CDR3 protein. The sample shows 1.5 million to 2 million distinct CDR3 sequences, roughly 52% of them seen only once. Material for sequencing was blood. Every receptor here comes from a woman between 35 and 50 years old in good health.

The chain uses TRBV6-5 and TRBJ1-2; D is unclear. The V gene lost 2 bases and the J gene lost 7 bases, with 14 bases spanning the gap. CDR3 size: 14 residues. Germline CDR1 reads MNHEY; CDR2 reads SVGAGI. The CDR3 coding sequence is TGTGCCAGCAGTTACGGGCCCTACATGGGTGGCTACACCTTC. Protein product: CASSYGPYMGGYTF.

Concerning this clonotype: Mismatch with germline at one junction end may stem from a read error. J is TRBJ2-5 and V is TRBV28; D possibly corresponds to TRBD1 (5 bases). CDR3 length: 14 amino acids. Germline lookup yields CDR1 MDHEN and CDR2 SYDVKM. The CDR3 sequence is CAGSLGAGPETQYF. The CDR3 bases are TGTGCCGGCAGTTTAGGGGCAGGGCCCGAGACCCAGTACTTC.

A note on this clonotype: One base away lies a much larger clone, so this may be a sequencing read error. V usage is TRBV6-5 and J usage is TRBJ2-7; TRBD1 agrees at 7 bases. Trimming at V came to 2 bases and at J to 0 bases, leaving 4 bases not matched to a gene. Germline V lookup: CDR1 MNHEY, CDR2 SVGAGI. The CDR3 spans 15 residues. The CDR3 DNA follows: TGTGCCAGCAGTTACGCGACAGGGAGCTCCTACGAGCAGTACTTC. The encoded protein is CASSYATGSSYEQYF.

The chain carries TRBV5-1 and TRBJ2-7, with D unclear. The CDR3 length is 15 residues. The V and J ends lost 4 bases and 0 bases respectively, with 14 bases between them. The germline V gene encodes CDR1 SGHRS and CDR2 YFSETQ. CDR3 sequence (DNA): TGCGCCAGCAGCCTAACCCCGGCGGACTCCTACGAGCAGTACTTC. This sequence encodes CASSLTPADSYEQYF. The full variable domain, its missing parts supplied by reference TRBV5-1 and TRBJ2-7, is KAGVTQTPRYLIKTRGQQVTLSCSPISGHRSVSWYQQTPGQGLQFLFEYFSETQRNKGNFPGRFSGRQFSNSRSEMNVSTLELGDSALYLCASSLTPADSYEQYFGPGTRLTVT.

The chain couples TRBV12-3 or TRBV12-4 to TRBJ2-1; TRBD2 agrees at 13 bases. This CDR3 contains 20 residues. V gave up 5 bases and J gave up 0 bases; unmatched junction bases: 13. This CDR3 reads CASSTLPGLAGKSSYNEQFF. The CDR3, as DNA: TGTGCCAGCAGTACACTCCCGGGACTAGCGGGGAAGAGCTCCTACAATGAGCAGTTCTTC.

This clonotype was counted only a few times. The chain uses TRBV20-1 and TRBJ1-1, with D unresolved. V was pared by 3 bases and J by 2 bases, with 10 bases between. This CDR3 region has 13 residues. Germline lookup yields CDR1 DFQATT and CDR2 SNEGSKA (reference sequence). CDR3 sequence (DNA): TGCAGTGCTAGTAAGCCGGACAACACTGAAGCTTTCTTT. Translated: CSASKPDNTEAFF.

The rearrangement links TRBV20-1 to TRBJ2-4; TRBD1 agrees at 9 bases. With 3 bases clipped from V and 13 bases from J, the junction kept 19 bases outside the gene matches. Germline CDR1 and CDR2: DFQATT and SNEGSKA (reference sequence). This CDR3 is 16 amino acids long. The CDR3 reads CSARAATGQGYNEQYF. In DNA, the CDR3 is TGCAGTGCTAGGGCTGCCACGGGACAGGGCTACAATGAGCAGTACTTC.

The chain joins TRBV21-1 to TRBJ2-3; the DNA was not compared with TRBD2, the D call given in the table. TRBV21-1 is noted as a pseudogene. CDR3 length: 15 residues. The CDR3 nucleotides are TGTGCCAGCACCAAACAGGGGCCCTATCCAGATACGCAGTATTTT. Translating it yields CASTKQGPYPDTQYF.

The genes are TRBV20-1 and TRBJ1-4; 9 bases align to TRBD1. CDR1 and CDR2 from the germline V gene are DFQATT and SNEGSKA (reference sequence). There are 14 residues in the CDR3. V lost 5 bases and J lost 7; bases outside the gene matches: 8. The CDR3 reads CSAGKDRGTEKLFF. The CDR3 DNA reads as TGCAGTGCTGGAAAGGACAGGGGTACTGAAAAACTGTTTTTT.

This clonotype turned up a few times. The CDR3 coding sequence is TGCAGTGCTAGAATTAATCCTCCGGGCAGTGAGCAGTTCTTC. Translated, it gives CSARINPPGSEQFF. V usage is TRBV20-1 and J usage is TRBJ2-1; D remains unclear. This CDR3 spans 14 amino acids. Germline CDR1 DFQATT, CDR2 SNEGSKA (reference sequence). Between the trimmed V and J ends, which lost 2 bases and 9 bases, there was a span of 17 bases.

The CDR3 sequence is CASSLAGKRAQQETQYF. CDR3 DNA sequence: TGTGCCAGCAGCTTAGCGGGGAAGAGGGCCCAACAAGAGACCCAGTACTTC. The chain carries TRBV7-6 and TRBJ2-5, with a possible D match to TRBD2 (5 bases). Germline CDR1 SGHVS, CDR2 FNYEAQ. The germline V and J ends were trimmed by 0 bases and 2 bases, with 16 bases remaining between them. CDR3 size: 17 residues.

This clonotype was picked up a small number of times. This sequence joins TRBV7-3 and TRBJ2-3, with D perhaps TRBD2 (6 bases). The CDR3 runs to 18 residues. Germline V gene data show CDR1 as SGHTA and CDR2 as FQGTGA. The V and J ends lost 1 base and 5 bases respectively, with 22 bases between them. For the CDR3, the DNA is TGTGCCAGCAGCTTAAGGGGGGATAGCGGTTCCGCAGAAGATACGCAGTATTTT. It is translated as CASSLRGDSGSAEDTQYF.

The chain is built from TRBV7-9 and TRBJ2-1, with D possibly TRBD2 on 6 matching bases. The CDR3 has 16 amino acids. The germline gives CDR1 SEHNR, CDR2 FQNEAQ (reference sequence). Trimming removed 3 bases from V and 6 bases from J, with 18 bases in between. CDR3 protein: CASSFFKGTYFNEQFF. In DNA form, the CDR3 reads TGTGCCAGCAGCTTCTTCAAAGGGACTTATTTCAATGAGCAGTTCTTC.

The table lists this clonotype with a few counts. V usage is TRBV6-5 and J usage is TRBJ2-7; 11 bases match TRBD1. V trimming: 5 bases; J trimming: 6 bases; junction bases outside the gene matches: 6. Germline CDR1 MNHEY, CDR2 SVGAGI. The CDR3 is 14 amino acids. This CDR3 reads CASSMDRGRGEQYF. The CDR3 nucleotides read TGTGCCAGCAGTATGGACAGGGGGCGGGGCGAGCAGTACTTC.

The J gene is TRBJ2-5, the V gene TRBV7-2, with a possible D match to TRBD1 (6 bases). This CDR3 spans 13 amino acids. Trimming took off 7 bases at V and 3 bases at J, with 12 bases between the two ends. Per the germline V gene, CDR1 is SGHTA and CDR2 is FQGNSA. The DNA for the CDR3 is TGTGCCAGCAACCGGGACACCAAAGAGACCCAGTACTTC. It translates to CASNRDTKETQYF. Looking up the rest from reference TRBV7-2 and TRBJ2-5 gives the full variable domain: GAGVSQSPSNKVTEKGKDVELRCDPISGHTALYWYRQSLGQGLEFLIYFQGNSAPDKSGLPSDRFSAERTGGSVSTLTIQRTQQEDSAVYLCASNRDTKETQYFGPGTRLLVL.

The table lists this clonotype with many counts. The chain couples TRBV29-1 to TRBJ2-4, with 7 bases matching TRBD1. V was clipped by 6 bases and J by 5 bases; unmatched bases: 4. There are 12 residues in the CDR3. Germline V gene data show CDR1 as SQVTM and CDR2 as ANQGSEA. The CDR3 loop is CSVGDSQNIQYF. As DNA, the CDR3 is TGCAGCGTCGGGGACAGCCAAAACATTCAGTACTTC.

The V call is TRBV5-4, the J call TRBJ2-3, with TRBD2 matching 8 bases. Germline lookup yields CDR1 SGHNT and CDR2 YYREEE (reference sequence). Germline trimming cut 4 bases from V and 2 bases from J; bases unmatched to any gene: 9. The CDR3 has 16 residues. The CDR3 region has the DNA TGTGCCAGCAGCACTCCGGGACTAGGAGACACAGATACGCAGTATTTT. Translated, it gives CASSTPGLGDTDTQYF.

This clonotype was detected a few times. This chain joins TRBV7-9 and TRBJ2-1, with a possible D match to TRBD2 (5 bases). CDR3 size: 15 residues. The V and J ends lost 1 base and 4 bases respectively, with 11 bases between them. Germline values: CDR1 SEHNR, CDR2 FQNEAQ (reference sequence). CDR3 sequence: CASSLVAQNYNEQFF. The DNA of the CDR3 is TGTGCCAGCAGCTTAGTAGCGCAGAATTACAATGAGCAGTTCTTC.

This clonotype has at least ten counts. The J gene is TRBJ2-7, the V gene TRBV28, with D maybe TRBD1 (5 bases). This CDR3 has 13 amino acids. CDR1 is MDHEN and CDR2 is SYDVKM in the germline V gene. The V end lost 6 bases, the J end lost 0 bases, and 9 bases lay between the germline ends. CDR3 loop: CASSIDSSYEQYF. For the CDR3, the DNA is TGTGCCAGCAGCATAGACAGCTCCTACGAGCAGTACTTC.

As concerns this clonotype: Relative to the germline gene, one junction end is altered; a read error may explain this. This chain joins TRBV5-5 and TRBJ1-4; 9 positions match TRBD1. This CDR3 contains 12 residues. Per germline, CDR1 SGHKS and CDR2 YYEKEE (reference sequence). The CDR3 loop reads CASRRTGERLFF. CDR3 DNA sequence: TGTGCCAGCAGGCGGACAGGGGAAAGACTGTTTTTT.

The chain combines TRBV20-1 with TRBJ1-5; a possible D gene is TRBD1 (5 bases). V was clipped by 3 bases and J by 5 bases, with 14 bases between them. This CDR3 is 14 amino acids long. CDR1 and CDR2 from the germline V gene are DFQATT and SNEGSKA (reference sequence). CDR3 region: CSASERQNYQPQHF. The CDR3 DNA follows: TGCAGTGCTAGCGAGAGACAGAATTATCAGCCCCAGCATTTT.